The 3 T cell receptor beta chains below were found in one sample sequenced in a study of blood T cell repertoires in COVID-19. Sequencing was performed with immunoSEQ multiplex PCR; in TCRdb, only in-frame clones are kept and a portion is missing. This table has around 130,000 clones, over 75% appearing once. Source material: peripheral blood. These receptors were taken from a man aged 40-49 years with active or convalescent COVID-19.

The chain is built from TRBV6-5 and TRBJ1-2; TRBD1 matches 8 bases. Trimming took 5 bases from V and 6 from J; bases not matched to a gene: 8. Germline loops: CDR1 MNHEY, CDR2 SVGAGI. The CDR3 extends over 14 amino acids. CDR3 protein: CASSRGTGGDGYTF. CDR3 DNA: TGTGCCAGCAGTCGCGGGACAGGAGGGGATGGCTACACCTTC.

The chain joins TRBV12-3 or TRBV12-4 to TRBJ1-3; no firm D call. There are 13 residues in the CDR3. The ends were cut back, 1 base at V and 4 bases at J, with 5 bases in the middle. The DNA for the CDR3 is TGTGCCAGCAGTTTAGGAGTAGGAAACACCATATATTTT. It yields the protein CASSLGVGNTIYF.

The chain combines TRBV7-3 with TRBJ2-1; TRBD2 aligns across 13 bases. The CDR3 extends over 16 amino acids. The germline CDR1 and CDR2 sequences are SGHTA and FQGTGA. The J segment lost 7 bases and the V segment lost 5 bases, leaving 8 bases of the junction unmatched. The CDR3 DNA sequence: TGTGCCAGCAGCCCCGAGACTAGCGGGGGGCGGAATGAGCAGTTCTTC. This encodes CASSPETSGGRNEQFF.